This T cell receptor beta chain was identified during a study of blood T cell repertoires in COVID-19. Some clones are missing from TCRdb's copy, which holds only in-frame ones; the method was immunoSEQ multiplex PCR. The sample yields around 250,000 clones, more than 75% seen once. The source of this sequence is an elderly man with acute or convalescent COVID-19. The sample comprised peripheral blood.

The CDR3: CASSMSRQGNQPQHF. The CDR3 region has the DNA TGTGCCAGTAGTATGTCCAGACAGGGTAATCAGCCCCAGCATTTT. The V gene is TRBV19, the J gene TRBJ1-5; 7 positions agree with TRBD1. There are 15 residues in the CDR3. J gave up 4 bases and V 3 bases, and 6 bases lay outside the gene matches. Germline V lookup: CDR1 LNHDA, CDR2 SQIVND (reference sequence).